This note documents a single T cell receptor beta chain sequence. Only one count was recorded for this clonotype. There is no known antigen for this receptor. This likely comes from a read error, as the CDR3 has no conserved phenylalanine or tryptophan at its end. The data are from a study of T-cell reconstitution after alpha-beta-depleted transplantation in children (dated by TCRdb to 2015 to 2016). As for the study more broadly: T-cell immune reconstitution after TCRalphabeta/CD19-depleted allogeneic hematopoietic cell transplantation in children was quantitatively tracked in the study by means of TCR repertoire profiling. The paper as a whole reports these results and caveats: The apparently early alphabetaT-cell count recovery about two months after transplant was reportedly dependent on only several hundred rapidly expanded clones derived from non-depleted graft cells. The frequencies of hyperexpanded clones fell over the following months, and after one year, T-cell counts and TCRbeta diversity were mostly attributed to newly produced T cells. In some patients, high TCRbeta diversity at day 60 was attributed to recipient T cells and intrathymic progenitors that had survived conditioning.

Libraries were made using PCR. TCRdb shows the sequencer as Illumina HiSeq 2500. To normalize quantification of the TCRbeta repertoire, the TCR libraries were built with molecular barcoding that relied on unique molecular identifiers. Using fastp trimming at Q25 and MiXCR clonotype assembly, TCRdb reanalyzed the public sequencing data and kept in-frame beta chains. Each entry merges the rows of one CDR3 protein and shows their most common DNA and genes. A total of a few hundred thousand distinct CDR3 sequences appear in this sample, 27% of them only once. The ten largest clones capture 30% to 40% of the sample. The CDR3 adds up to 14 amino acids, both ends counted. The sequence is cut down to CDR3 DNA, 42 bases in frame from base 1. The trim is 6 bases for V and 2 bases for J, with a gap of 14 bases between the germline ends. The germline V gene provides CDR1 MDHEN and CDR2 SYDVKM. Sample treatment or condition, as interpreted from the label and publication: allogeneic hematopoietic cell transplantation with graft depleted of TCRalphabeta T cells and CD19 B cells. The children who served as transplant recipients had been given grafts of TCRalphabeta/CD19-depleted allogeneic hematopoietic cells.

The sequencing here drew on PBMCs, taken before TCRalphabeta/CD19-depleted stem cell transplant. The receptor was derived from a boy in the first two years of life with Wiskott-Aldrich syndrome, due to receive a stem cell transplant. This chain joins TRBV28 to TRBJ2-7, with the D gene not confidently named. The DNA sequence is given as TGTGCCAGCAGCCCCCGCGGCCAGACCTACGAGCAGTACATC. Translated, this gives CASSPRGQTYEQYI.